The clone carrying this TCR beta chain was recorded only once. The antigen is undetermined. An assay was performed, and its level was deep. TCRdb's copy holds only in-frame clones and misses some; the assay was immunoSEQ multiplex PCR. The data contain 950,000 to 1,100,000 clones, about four fifths of them singletons. This CDR3 contains 14 residues. Germline loops: CDR1 SGHTA, CDR2 FQGNSA. V gave up 2 bases and J gave up 5 bases; unmatched junction bases: 1. The sample belongs to a study of shared clonotypes between healthy human individuals. A CD45RA-negative memory subset and a CD45RA+ naive subset were separated from the CD4+ cells. The study, taken as a whole, reports: The small donor group covered limited genetic and exposure diversity.

Specimen: memory CD4+ T cells from PBMCs. Subset indicated: CD45RA-negative fraction. The chain employs TRBV7-2 and TRBJ2-2; 8 bases align to TRBD1. The sequence came from a man younger than 35 in good health. Some clones in this sample may be carry-over from other donors' samples. The DNA of the CDR3 is TGTGCCAGCAGCTTAAGGACAGGGACCGGGGAGCTGTTTTTT. This sequence encodes CASSLRTGTGELFF.